This T cell receptor (beta chain) was sequenced during a study of shared clonotypes between healthy human individuals. CDR3 length: 15 residues. V shed 2 bases, J shed 5 bases, and the junction held 3 bases outside the gene matches. Germline-derived CDR1 and CDR2 are LGHNA and YNFKEQ. Assay used: immunoSEQ multiplex PCR; TCRdb lists only in-frame clones, some missing. The table has fewer than 550,000 clones, about 79% seen once. The receptor comes from a woman aged 40 to 50 in good health. Some clones in this sample may be carry-over from other donors' samples. Input material: PBMCs. The gene calls are TRBV4-2 and TRBJ2-7; 13 bases map to TRBD2. As DNA, the CDR3 is TGTGCCAGCAGCCAACCTGGACTAGCGGGAGACGAGCAGTACTTC. Residues: CASSQPGLAGDEQYF.